What follows are 30 T cell receptor beta chains derived from one specimen sequenced in a study of technical replicates of blood from a handful of donors. Using immunoSEQ multiplex PCR, the repertoire was profiled, and TCRdb retains in-frame clones only, with some absent. The sample contains about 93,000 clones, about 95% of which appear only once. Sequencing input: T cells isolated from PBMCs. These receptors came from a human donor in good health.

J is TRBJ1-2 and V is TRBV6-4; D is undetermined. Per the germline V gene, CDR1 is MRHNA and CDR2 is SNTAGT. CDR3 length equals 18 residues. Trimming stripped 2 bases from V and 3 bases from J, with 22 bases between. This CDR3 is CASSDPQAPRREDYGYTF. CDR3 coding DNA: TGTGCCAGCAGTGACCCTCAGGCCCCCAGGAGGGAGGACTATGGCTACACCTTC.

The chain uses TRBV29-1 and TRBJ2-3, with TRBD2 matching over 7 bases. Germline lookup yields CDR1 SQVTM and CDR2 ANQGSEA. V trimming: 3 bases; J trimming: 0 bases; junction bases outside the gene matches: 0. The CDR3 runs to 13 residues. CDR3 loop: CSVEGGSTDTQYF. The CDR3 DNA reads as TGCAGCGTTGAGGGGGGGAGCACAGATACGCAGTATTTT.

This chain connects TRBV7-8 to TRBJ2-1; possibly TRBD2 for D (5 bases). With 8 bases removed from V and 5 bases from J, the gap between germline ends came to 19 bases. CDR3 size: 15 residues. Germline loops: CDR1 SGHVS, CDR2 FQNEAQ. The CDR3: CASVEGRIIDNEQFF. The CDR3 nucleotides are TGTGCCAGCGTTGAGGGTCGGATCATTGACAATGAGCAGTTCTTC.

The chain uses TRBV29-1 and TRBJ2-1; D is unresolved. The CDR3 spans 13 residues. Germline assignment: CDR1 SQVTM and CDR2 ANQGSEA. V lost 4 bases and J lost 6, with 13 bases in between. In DNA form, the CDR3 reads TGCAGCGTTGTTCCCGCGCTCCGCAATGAGCAGTTCTTC. Translated: CSVVPALRNEQFF.

The sample holds one count of this clone. This chain links TRBV19 with TRBJ2-7; D may be TRBD2 (6 bases). The V gene lost 9 bases and the J gene lost 4 bases, with 19 bases spanning the gap. Germline lookup yields CDR1 LNHDA and CDR2 SQIVND (reference sequence). The CDR3 extends over 14 amino acids. DNA for the CDR3: TGTGCCAGACCAAGCCGGGGGTTTGTATACGAGCAGTACTTC. It codes for CARPSRGFVYEQYF.

V usage is TRBV6-5 and J usage is TRBJ1-5, with 7 positions matching TRBD1. The ends lost 7 bases at V and 4 bases at J; junction bases unmatched: 7. This CDR3 contains 14 residues. Germline loops: CDR1 MNHEY, CDR2 SVGAGI. The CDR3 nucleotides read TGTGCCAGCAATCCCTTGGACAGGAATCAGCCCCAGCATTTT. This encodes CASNPLDRNQPQHF.

This chain uses TRBV29-1 with TRBJ1-1; a possible D gene is TRBD1 (5 bases). Germline loops: CDR1 SQVTM, CDR2 ANQGSEA. V was trimmed by 6 bases and J by 7 bases, leaving 9 bases between them. The CDR3 length is 10 residues. The CDR3 loop reads CSVVTVEAFF. The DNA for the CDR3 is TGCAGCGTCGTGACAGTTGAAGCTTTCTTT.

The chain is built from TRBV7-6 and TRBJ2-2, with D unresolved. Germline CDR1 is SGHVS and CDR2 is FNYEAQ. Trimming left V 1 base short and J 8 bases short, with 8 bases between. This CDR3 is 13 amino acids long. The chain's CDR3 is CASSLVGQGELFF. The CDR3 coding sequence is TGTGCCAGCAGCTTAGTTGGTCAGGGGGAGCTGTTTTTT.

This chain uses TRBV6-6 with TRBJ1-1; D uncertain. The germline V and J ends were trimmed by 6 bases and 5 bases, with 13 bases remaining between them. This CDR3 has 13 amino acids. Germline V lookup: CDR1 MNHNY, CDR2 SVGAGI (reference sequence). The CDR3 loop is CASRPGPGTEAFF. The CDR3 DNA is TGTGCCAGCAGGCCGGGCCCGGGGACTGAAGCTTTCTTT.

The rearrangement links TRBV10-1 to TRBJ1-2, with 8 bases matching TRBD1. This CDR3 spans 14 amino acids. The germline CDR1 and CDR2 sequences are WNHNN and SYGVQD (reference sequence). The V and J ends lost 1 base and 5 bases, in that order; junction bases with no gene match: 3. The CDR3 is CASSEYRTGYGYTF. CDR3 in DNA: TGCGCCAGCAGTGAGTACCGGACAGGGTATGGCTACACCTTC.

The V gene is TRBV2, the J gene TRBJ2-7, with 12 bases matching TRBD2. V dropped 7 bases and J dropped 6; count of bases not matched to a gene: 1. The CDR3 totals 12 residues. The germline CDR1 and CDR2 sequences are SNHLY and FYNNEI. The CDR3 region has the DNA TGTGCCAGCATGACTAGCGGGGGCGAGCAGTACTTC. It specifies CASMTSGGEQYF.

The chain carries TRBV7-3 and TRBJ1-1; D might be TRBD1 (5 bases). Deletions cut 5 bases from V and 0 bases from J, with 7 bases between. Germline lookup yields CDR1 SGHTA and CDR2 FQGTGA. This CDR3 is 13 amino acids long. DNA for the CDR3: TGTGCCAGCAGCCCCAGGGTGAACACTGAAGCTTTCTTT. It encodes CASSPRVNTEAFF.

This chain joins TRBV18 and TRBJ2-7; D is perhaps TRBD2 (7 bases). CDR3 size: 17 residues. Trimming removed 5 bases from V and 3 bases from J, with 23 bases in between. Germline V CDR1 and CDR2: KGHSH, LQKENI. The CDR3 region is CASSVVDSGKISYEQYF. CDR3 in DNA: TGTGCCAGCTCAGTCGTGGACAGCGGGAAGATAAGCTACGAGCAGTACTTC.

The chain recombines TRBV28 with TRBJ1-1, with D unclear. This CDR3 is 14 amino acids long. V was pared by 5 bases and J by 10 bases, with 20 bases between. Germline values: CDR1 MDHEN, CDR2 SYDVKM. CDR3: CASSPPPGPYGAFF. CDR3 DNA sequence: TGTGCCAGCAGTCCCCCTCCGGGTCCATACGGAGCTTTCTTT.

The chain couples TRBV2 to TRBJ2-7; 12 bases fit TRBD1. J lost 3 bases, V lost 4 bases, and 4 bases had no gene match. The CDR3 consists of 15 residues. The germline gives CDR1 SNHLY, CDR2 FYNNEI. DNA for the CDR3: TGTGCCAGCAGTGGGGGGACAGGGGGCCTCTACGAGCAGTACTTC. The encoded protein is CASSGGTGGLYEQYF. Using reference TRBV2 and TRBJ2-7 for the parts outside the CDR3, the full variable domain is EPEVTQTPSHQVTQMGQEVILRCVPISNHLYFYWYRQILGQKVEFLVSFYNNEISEKSEIFDDQFSVERPDGSNFTLKIRSTKLEDSAMYFCASSGGTGGLYEQYFGPGTRLTVT.

The chain combines TRBV28 with TRBJ2-4, with D possibly matching TRBD1 (5 bases). This CDR3 is built from 13 residues. The V end was cut by 6 bases, the J end by 0 bases, with 6 bases between. Per the germline V gene, CDR1 is MDHEN and CDR2 is SYDVKM. CDR3 DNA: TGTGCCAGCAGGCAGGGAGCCAAAAACATTCAGTACTTC. This translates into CASRQGAKNIQYF.

The chain joins TRBV5-8 to TRBJ2-5, with 11 bases lining up with TRBD2. Germline-derived CDR1 and CDR2 are SGHTS and YDEGEE. Germline trimming cut 4 bases from V and 4 bases from J; bases unmatched to any gene: 9. This CDR3 is built from 16 residues. This CDR3 is CASSPRLAGRLETQYF. CDR3 nucleotides: TGTGCCAGCAGCCCCAGACTAGCGGGGAGATTAGAGACCCAGTACTTC.

This sequence joins TRBV4-1 and TRBJ2-5; D gene ambiguous. The germline V and J ends were trimmed by 1 base and 0 bases, with 6 bases remaining between them. Looked up from germline, CDR1 is MGHRA and CDR2 is YSYEKL. The CDR3 has 14 residues. The CDR3 nucleotides read TGCGCCAGCAGCCAAGCAGTGTACCAAGAGACCCAGTACTTC. Amino acid sequence: CASSQAVYQETQYF.

The chain couples TRBV28 to TRBJ2-1; 10 bases map to TRBD2. Trimming cost V 5 bases and J 6 bases; bases outside gene matches: 10. The CDR3 loop spans 16 amino acids. Per germline, CDR1 MDHEN and CDR2 SYDVKM. In DNA form, the CDR3 reads TGTGCCAGCAGTCCCGCTAGCGGGAGCGGTTCCAATGAGCAGTTCTTC. The encoded protein is CASSPASGSGSNEQFF. The full variable domain, rest sourced from reference TRBV28 and TRBJ2-1, is DVKVTQSSRYLVKRTGEKVFLECVQDMDHENMFWYRQDPGLGLRLIYFSYDVKMKEKGDIPEGYSVSREKKERFSLILESASTNQTSMYLCASSPASGSGSNEQFFGPGTRLTVL.

The chain uses TRBV25-1 and TRBJ2-5; D possibly corresponds to TRBD1 (5 bases). V dropped 5 bases and J dropped 2 bases, with 6 bases sitting between them. The CDR3 runs 12 residues. CDR1 and CDR2 (germline): MGHDK, SYGVNS. CDR3 DNA: TGTGCCAGCAGTCCAGGGCAAGAGACCCAGTACTTC. Its protein is CASSPGQETQYF.

This sequence joins TRBV10-3 and TRBJ1-1; possibly TRBD1 for D (5 bases). This CDR3 spans 13 amino acids. V lost 5 bases, J lost 5 bases, and 12 bases lay in between. Germline V CDR1 and CDR2: ENHRY, SYGVKD. The CDR3 loop reads CAISRQGGTEAFF. DNA for the CDR3: TGTGCCATCAGTCGGCAGGGTGGGACTGAAGCTTTCTTT.

The rearrangement links TRBV6-4 to TRBJ2-3; 10 bases are shared with TRBD1. Germline CDR1 MRHNA, CDR2 SNTAGT. The J segment lost 3 bases and the V segment lost 8 bases, leaving 5 bases of the junction unmatched. The CDR3 consists of 14 residues. CDR3 in DNA: TGTGCCAGCGCGCCGGGACAGGGGACAGATACGCAGTATTTT. Residues: CASAPGQGTDTQYF.

The V call is TRBV5-1, the J call TRBJ2-1; no reliable D call. With 2 bases removed from V and 6 bases from J, the gap between germline ends came to 6 bases. CDR1 SGHRS and CDR2 YFSETQ come from the germline V gene. The CDR3 loop spans 12 amino acids. CDR3: CASSFPSNEQFF. The CDR3 DNA reads as TGCGCCAGCAGCTTTCCCTCCAATGAGCAGTTCTTC.

The chain is built from TRBV29-1 and TRBJ1-3, with a weak D call TRBD1 (6 bases). From germline, CDR1 is SQVTM and CDR2 ANQGSEA. V dropped 6 bases and J dropped 3 bases, with 9 bases sitting between them. CDR3 size: 12 residues. The CDR3 protein is CSVIQGGNTIYF. The DNA of the CDR3 is TGCAGCGTCATACAGGGTGGAAACACCATATATTTT.

The chain couples TRBV6-5 to TRBJ1-3; maybe TRBD1 (5 bases). Germline values: CDR1 MNHEY, CDR2 SVGAGI. Trimming took 2 bases from V and 4 from J, leaving 12 bases between them. The CDR3 runs to 15 residues. The CDR3 DNA is TGTGCCAGCAGTTACGGACCAGGGATAGGAAACACCATATATTTT. This gives the protein CASSYGPGIGNTIYF.

V gene TRBV5-1 combines with J gene TRBJ1-1; D may be TRBD1 (5 bases). Trimming shortened V by 0 bases and J by 4 bases, and 10 bases separated the two germline ends. Germline assignment: CDR1 SGHRS and CDR2 YFSETQ. The CDR3 has 14 residues. The chain's CDR3 is CASSLERGITEAFF. CDR3 nucleotides: TGCGCCAGCAGCTTGGAAAGGGGCATCACTGAAGCTTTCTTT.

V is TRBV21-1 and J is TRBJ2-7; the table's D gene call, TRBD2, was not cross checked with the DNA. TRBV21-1 is a pseudogene. This CDR3 contains 17 residues. The DNA for the CDR3 is TGTGCCAGCAGCCCCCAGGACCGGGAACTTGGTTTGGACGAGCAGTACTTC. Encoded protein: CASSPQDRELGLDEQYF.

The rearrangement links TRBV5-1 to TRBJ1-5, with D possibly TRBD1 on 5 matching bases. The germline gives CDR1 SGHRS, CDR2 YFSETQ. The CDR3 totals 15 residues. V lost 4 bases and J 5 bases, leaving 16 bases between the germline ends. This chain's CDR3 is CASSVEGAAHQPQHF. CDR3 DNA: TGCGCCAGCAGCGTAGAAGGGGCAGCCCATCAGCCCCAGCATTTT. The full variable domain, with the rest looked up from reference TRBV5-1 and TRBJ1-5, is KAGVTQTPRYLIKTRGQQVTLSCSPISGHRSVSWYQQTPGQGLQFLFEYFSETQRNKGNFPGRFSGRQFSNSRSEMNVSTLELGDSALYLCASSVEGAAHQPQHFGDGTRLSIL.

The chain combines TRBV7-2 with TRBJ1-2, with 8 bases that match TRBD1. CDR3 size: 14 residues. Germline V lookup: CDR1 SGHTA, CDR2 FQGNSA. With 4 bases clipped from V and 3 bases from J, the junction kept 4 bases outside the gene matches. The CDR3 DNA follows: TGTGCCAGCAGCTCCCCAGGGGGCTACTATGGCTACACCTTC. Amino acids: CASSSPGGYYGYTF. Looking up the rest from reference TRBV7-2 and TRBJ1-2 gives the full variable domain: GAGVSQSPSNKVTEKGKDVELRCDPISGHTALYWYRQSLGQGLEFLIYFQGNSAPDKSGLPSDRFSAERTGGSVSTLTIQRTQQEDSAVYLCASSSPGGYYGYTFGSGTRLTVV.

This chain uses TRBV25-1 with TRBJ1-2; D unclear. Trimming took off 0 bases at V and 8 bases at J, with 22 bases between the two ends. The CDR3 is 17 amino acids. Germline V gene data show CDR1 as MGHDK and CDR2 as SYGVNS. Here the CDR3 DNA reads TGTGCCAGCAGTGAATATAAAACGGCAGCGACGTTTGGGGGCTACACCTTC. Its translation is CASSEYKTAATFGGYTF.